The rows below give T cell receptor beta chains drawn from one sample of a study of spatial heterogeneity in lung cancer. TCRdb fed the 5' RACE reads into MiXCR, producing one record per CDR3 protein. The sample has approximately 12,000 distinct CDR3 sequences, 12% seen once. This specimen consisted of lung tumor tissue, obtained at surgery. The source is a female donor with early-stage non-small cell lung cancer. Both conserved end residues are part of each CDR3. Each record gives: V gene, J gene, D gene, CDR3 length, clone size, CDR3 protein, CDR3 DNA. D genes are given only for firm matches. The size of a clone is reported for some rows only, either as once, few or many, or as a class for expanded clones.

TRBV5-1	TRBJ2-5	NA	16	few	CASSSNWDWKKETQYF	TGCGCCAGCAGCTCAAATTGGGACTGGAAGAAAGAGACCCAGTACTTC
TRBV20-1	TRBJ2-3	NA	11	NA	CSAGPLDTQYF	TGCAGTGCAGGACCGTTAGATACGCAGTATTTT
TRBV5-1	TRBJ2-1	TRBD2	15	few	CASSLGLAGNNEQFF	TGCGCCAGCAGCCTAGGACTAGCGGGAAATAATGAGCAGTTCTTC
TRBV7-3	TRBJ2-2	TRBD1	16	NA	CASSAHGTGVTGELFF	TGTGCCAGCAGCGCCCATGGGACAGGGGTTACCGGGGAGCTGTTTTTT
TRBV18	TRBJ2-5	NA	12	NA	CASRQDQETQYF	TGTGCCAGTCGACAGGATCAAGAGACCCAGTACTTC
TRBV11-2	TRBJ1-2	NA	14	many	CASSTTGTNYGYTF	TGTGCCAGCAGCACCACCGGGACGAACTATGGCTACACCTTC
TRBV5-6	TRBJ1-3	NA	14	NA	CATGEAGAGNTIYF	TGTGCCACCGGGGAGGCTGGAGCTGGAAACACCATATATTTT
TRBV20-1	TRBJ2-7	TRBD2	14	many	CSASFSGSAHEQYF	TGCAGTGCTAGCTTTAGCGGGAGCGCGCACGAGCAGTACTTC
TRBV5-1	TRBJ2-1	TRBD2	16	medium-sized	CASSTIGLAVADEQFF	TGCGCCAGCAGCACCATCGGGCTAGCGGTGGCGGATGAGCAGTTCTTC
TRBV15	TRBJ1-6	TRBD1	15	NA	CATSREGQGNSPLHF	TGTGCCACCAGCAGAGAGGGACAGGGCAATTCACCCCTCCACTTT
TRBV4-2	TRBJ2-7	TRBD2	14	many	CASSQVAGGYEQYF	TGTGCCAGCAGCCAAGTCGCGGGAGGGTACGAGCAGTACTTC
TRBV5-1	TRBJ2-2	NA	16	NA	CASSLAGAGNTGELFF	TGCGCCAGCAGCTTGGCGGGGGCTGGAAACACCGGGGAGCTGTTTTTT
TRBV4-2	TRBJ2-5	TRBD2	18	few	CASSPGTSGGTFKETQYF	TGTGCCAGCAGCCCAGGGACTAGCGGGGGCACGTTTAAAGAGACCCAGTACTTC
TRBV7-6	TRBJ1-3	TRBD1	14	many	CASSSTGGGNTIYF	TGTGCCAGCAGCTCCACAGGGGGCGGAAACACCATATATTTT
TRBV20-1	TRBJ1-1	NA	12	NA	CSASVGATEAFF	TGCAGTGCTAGCGTGGGAGCGACCGAAGCTTTCTTT
TRBV5-4	TRBJ2-3	NA	13	NA	CASSSDAGDTQYF	TGTGCCAGCAGCTCGGACGCTGGGGATACGCAGTATTTT
TRBV7-9	TRBJ2-7	TRBD1	13	medium-sized	CASSLGTGALSSF	TGTGCCAGCAGCTTAGGGACAGGGGCATTGTCATCCTTC
TRBV6-1	TRBJ2-7	TRBD2	14	many	CASEAGGQSYEQYF	TGTGCCAGTGAAGCGGGAGGGCAAAGCTACGAGCAGTACTTC
TRBV30	TRBJ1-1	NA	14	many	CAWSGGHQNTEAFF	TGTGCCTGGAGTGGAGGCCACCAGAACACTGAAGCTTTCTTT
TRBV4-3	TRBJ1-4	NA	16	medium-sized	CASSQDRYATNEKLFF	TGCGCCAGCAGCCAAGATCGTTATGCAACTAATGAAAAACTGTTTTTT
TRBV3-1	TRBJ1-2	TRBD1	15	many	CASSAGTGVNYGYTF	TGTGCCAGCAGCGCCGGGACAGGGGTTAACTATGGCTACACCTTC
TRBV11-2	TRBJ2-3	NA	13	many	CASGAISTDTQYF	TGTGCCAGTGGGGCCATCTCCACAGATACGCAGTATTTT
TRBV20-1	TRBJ1-6	NA	14	medium-sized	CSARGASYNSPLHF	TGCAGTGCTAGAGGCGCCAGTTATAATTCACCCCTCCACTTT
TRBV20-1	TRBJ2-1	NA	14	many	CSASTSSRYNEQFF	TGCAGTGCCAGTACTAGCAGTCGATACAATGAGCAGTTCTTC
TRBV6-5	TRBJ1-2	TRBD1	14	medium-sized	CASRPMDRTYGYTF	TGTGCCAGCAGGCCTATGGACAGGACCTATGGCTACACCTTC
TRBV19	TRBJ2-5	NA	13	many	CASRGRSQETQYF	TGTGCCAGTAGAGGGAGGTCACAAGAGACCCAGTACTTC
TRBV10-3	TRBJ2-1	NA	15	medium-sized	CAIGQGRVVANEQFF	TGTGCCATTGGCCAGGGGAGGGTAGTGGCGAACGAGCAGTTCTTC
TRBV5-6	TRBJ1-6	NA	14	many	CASSFGTGNSPLHF	TGTGCCAGCAGCTTTGGGACCGGCAATTCACCCCTCCACTTT
TRBV30	TRBJ2-3	TRBD2	14	NA	CAFRSGVSTDTQYF	TGTGCCTTCCGTAGCGGGGTTAGCACAGATACGCAGTATTTT
TRBV6-6	TRBJ2-1	TRBD2	16	many	CASSYSTSGDSNEQFF	TGTGCCAGCAGTTACTCTACTAGCGGGGACTCCAATGAGCAGTTCTTC
TRBV13	TRBJ2-1	TRBD1	13	medium-sized	CASRFTGGNEQFF	TGTGCCAGCAGATTCACAGGGGGCAATGAGCAGTTCTTC
TRBV7-9	TRBJ2-1	NA	14	NA	CASSLDQRANEQFF	TGTGCCAGCAGCTTAGACCAAAGGGCAAATGAGCAGTTCTTC
TRBV7-3	TRBJ2-2	TRBD2	14	many	CASSTGLGTGELFF	TGTGCCAGCAGCACGGGACTAGGGACCGGGGAGCTGTTTTTT
TRBV20-1	TRBJ1-5	NA	15	NA	CSAAWGGGANQPQHF	TGCAGTGCTGCTTGGGGGGGCGGTGCCAATCAGCCCCAGCATTTT
TRBV13	TRBJ2-7	TRBD2	13	NA	CASSWGGNYEQYF	TGTGCCAGCAGCTGGGGGGGAAATTACGAGCAGTACTTC
TRBV7-2	TRBJ2-4	NA	13	many	CASSQNEGNIQYF	TGTGCCAGCAGCCAAAACGAGGGAAACATTCAGTACTTC
TRBV20-1	TRBJ1-4	TRBD1	18	NA	CSASPEDRGPFSNEKLFF	TGCAGTGCTAGCCCCGAGGACAGGGGGCCCTTCAGTAATGAAAAACTGTTTTTT
TRBV20-1	TRBJ2-7	TRBD2	14	many	CSAPPSGRSVEQYF	TGCAGTGCTCCGCCTAGCGGGAGGTCGGTTGAGCAGTACTTC
TRBV5-6	TRBJ1-6	NA	14	few	CASSLTHNNSPLHF	TGTGCCAGCAGCTTGACTCATAATAATTCACCCCTCCACTTT
TRBV7-9	TRBJ2-5	NA	14	many	CASSLSSGFETQYF	TGTGCCAGCAGCTTATCTAGTGGCTTCGAGACCCAGTACTTC
TRBV27	TRBJ2-2	TRBD1	17	NA	CASSWTGGGRAPGELFF	TGTGCCAGCAGTTGGACAGGGGGAGGGCGAGCTCCCGGGGAGCTGTTTTTT